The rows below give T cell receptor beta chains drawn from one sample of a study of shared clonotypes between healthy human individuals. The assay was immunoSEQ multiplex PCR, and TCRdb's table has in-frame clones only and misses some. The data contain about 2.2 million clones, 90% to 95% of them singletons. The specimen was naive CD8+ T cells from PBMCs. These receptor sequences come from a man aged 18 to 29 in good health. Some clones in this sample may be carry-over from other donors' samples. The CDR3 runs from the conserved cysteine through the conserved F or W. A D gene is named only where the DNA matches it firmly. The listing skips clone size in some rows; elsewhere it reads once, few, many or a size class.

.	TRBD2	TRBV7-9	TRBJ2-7	TGTGCCAGCAGCTCCGGGGGAGCGGGAGTTGGACACGAGCAGTACTTC	CASSSGGAGVGHEQYF
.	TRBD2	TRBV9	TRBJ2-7	TGTGCCAGCAGCGAGCGGGGGGATAGGTCCTACGAGCAGTACTTC	CASSERGDRSYEQYF
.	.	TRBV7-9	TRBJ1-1	TGTGCCAGCAGCTTATCTAACGCTGAAGCTTTCTTT	CASSLSNAEAFF
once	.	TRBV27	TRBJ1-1	TGTGCCAGCAGTCTACACGGAGGTGAAGCTTTCTTT	CASSLHGGEAFF
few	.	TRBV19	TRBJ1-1	TGTGCCAGTAGTATAGGCTGGATTGAAGCTTTCTTT	CASSIGWIEAFF
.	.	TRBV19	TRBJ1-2	TGTGCCAGTAGTATGACAGATTATGGCTACACCTTC	CASSMTDYGYTF
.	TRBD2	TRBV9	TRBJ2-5	TGTGCCAGCAGCGCTACAAGCGGGACGTTTCAAGAGACCCAGTACTTC	CASSATSGTFQETQYF
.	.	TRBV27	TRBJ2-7	TGTGCCAGCAGTGGATTCAGGGGAAAGGCCTACGAGCAGTACTTC	CASSGFRGKAYEQYF
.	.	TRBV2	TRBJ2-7	TGTGCCAGCAGTGATTCTCCTTACAGGGCCTACGAGCAGTACTTC	CASSDSPYRAYEQYF
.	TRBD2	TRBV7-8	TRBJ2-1	TGTGCCAGCAGCTCCCGGGGAGCGGGAGTCGTGGGTTCCTACAATGAGCAGTTCTTC	CASSSRGAGVVGSYNEQFF
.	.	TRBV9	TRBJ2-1	TGTGCCAGCAGCGTAGCTGGACCCTCCTACAATGAGCAGTTCTTC	CASSVAGPSYNEQFF
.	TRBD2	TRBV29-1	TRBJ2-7	TGCAGCGTTCGGGTAGCGGGAGTAATCTACGAGCAGTACTTC	CSVRVAGVIYEQYF
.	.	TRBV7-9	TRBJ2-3	TGTGCCAGCAGCCCAACAGCTGGTCCGTATACGCAGTATTTT	CASSPTAGPYTQYF
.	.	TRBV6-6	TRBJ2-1	TGTGCCAGCAGTTACGTTGGGGGCAATGAGCAGTTCTTC	CASSYVGGNEQFF
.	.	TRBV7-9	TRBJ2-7	TGTGCCAGCAGCCATAGGGACAACTCCTACGAGCAGTACTTC	CASSHRDNSYEQYF
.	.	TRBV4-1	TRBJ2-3	TGCGCCAGCAGCCAGCCCGCTAGCGTCGCGGATACGCAGTATTTT	CASSQPASVADTQYF
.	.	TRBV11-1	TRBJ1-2	TGTGCCAGCAGCCGTGGATTAGGGGCCCCATACTATGGCTACACCTTC	CASSRGLGAPYYGYTF
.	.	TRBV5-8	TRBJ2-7	TGTGCCAGCAGCCCCGGTCCCTACTACGAGCAGTACTTC	CASSPGPYYEQYF
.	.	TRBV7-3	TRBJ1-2	TGTGCCAGCAGTTTGGAGGCAGGAGCTAACTATGGCTACACCTTC	CASSLEAGANYGYTF
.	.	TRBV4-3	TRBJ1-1	TGCGCCAGCAGCCATTATCCGGGCTCCACCGCTGAAGCTTTCTTT	CASSHYPGSTAEAFF
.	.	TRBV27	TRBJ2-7	TGTGCCAGCACCCCGAGGAGGGGGCTCCCCTACGAGCAGTACTTC	CASTPRRGLPYEQYF
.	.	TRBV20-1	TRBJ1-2	TGCAGTGCCCGACAGGATTATGGCTACACCTTC	CSARQDYGYTF
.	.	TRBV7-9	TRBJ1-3	TGTGCCAGCAGCCCCCGGACGGCACTTGGAAACACCATATATTTT	CASSPRTALGNTIYF
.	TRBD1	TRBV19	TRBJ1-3	TGTGCCAGTAGGGACAGGCTCTCTGGAAACACCATATATTTT	CASRDRLSGNTIYF
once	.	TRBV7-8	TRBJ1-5	TGTGCCAGCAGCCTGGATGCGGGTCAATATCAGCCCCAGCATTTT	CASSLDAGQYQPQHF
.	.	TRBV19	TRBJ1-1	TGTGCCAGTGGCCCTGACAGTCTCGCTGAAGCTTTCTTT	CASGPDSLAEAFF
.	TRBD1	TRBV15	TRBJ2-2	TGTGCCACCAGCAGAGATCTCGACAGGGGAGGGGAGCTGTTTTTT	CATSRDLDRGGELFF
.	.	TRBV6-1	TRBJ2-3	TGTGCCAGCAGTGAAGAAGAGGGTAGCACAGATACGCAGTATTTT	CASSEEEGSTDTQYF
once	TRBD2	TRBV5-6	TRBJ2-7	TGTGCCAGCTTCGGGCTAGCGGGAGGGCCGGGTCTTTACGAGCAGTACTTC	CASFGLAGGPGLYEQYF
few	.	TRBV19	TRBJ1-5	TGTGCCAGTAGTATTGCAGCAGGCAATCAGCCCCAGCATTTT	CASSIAAGNQPQHF
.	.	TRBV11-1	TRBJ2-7	TGTGCCAGCAGCTCTCGTCAGGGGGGCGTTTACGAGCAGTACTTC	CASSSRQGGVYEQYF
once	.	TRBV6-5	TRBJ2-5	TGTGCCAGCAGTTACTCTCAGGGAACCCGGGAGACCCAGTACTTC	CASSYSQGTRETQYF
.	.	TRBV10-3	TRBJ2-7	TGTGCCATCAGTGTTACAGACATAGTCCACGGGGAGCAGTACTTC	CAISVTDIVHGEQYF
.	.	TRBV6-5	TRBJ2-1	TGTGCCAGCAGTCGCCTAGCGACACGATACAATGAGCAGTTCTTC	CASSRLATRYNEQFF
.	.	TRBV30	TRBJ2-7	TGTGCCTGGACCCTCGGGACTCCTTACGAGCAGTACTTC	CAWTLGTPYEQYF
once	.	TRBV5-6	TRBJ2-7	TGTGCCAGCAGCTTGTACCCCCCCTACGAGCAGTACTTC	CASSLYPPYEQYF
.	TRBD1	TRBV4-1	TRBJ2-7	TGCGCCAGCAGCTACGGACAGGGGGCCTACGAGCAGTACTTC	CASSYGQGAYEQYF
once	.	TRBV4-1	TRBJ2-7	TGCGCCAGCAGCCAAGCTCCAGGTACCTCCTACGAGCAGTACTTC	CASSQAPGTSYEQYF
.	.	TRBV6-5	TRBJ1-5	TGTGCCAGCAAACCAAGGGTGAGCAATCAGCCCCAGCATTTT	CASKPRVSNQPQHF
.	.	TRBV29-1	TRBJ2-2	TGCAGCGTTGATCCCAGGAACACCGGGGAGCTGTTTTTT	CSVDPRNTGELFF
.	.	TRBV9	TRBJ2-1	TGTGCCAGCAGCCCTTGGGTAGGCGGCAGGGACAATGAGCAGTTCTTC	CASSPWVGGRDNEQFF
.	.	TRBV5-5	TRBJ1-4	TGTGCCAGCAGCTTCGCACAGGCTGAAAAACTGTTTTTT	CASSFAQAEKLFF
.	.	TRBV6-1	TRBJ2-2	TGTGCCAGCAGTGAAGTGAAGGGGAACACCGGGGAGCTGTTTTTT	CASSEVKGNTGELFF
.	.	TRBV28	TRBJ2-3	TGTGCCAGCAGTAGGACAGATACGCAGTATTTT	CASSRTDTQYF
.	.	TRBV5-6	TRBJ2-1	TGTGCCAGCAGCTTAGCTCACCAGGGGCTTCCCATCTTC	CASSLAHQGLPIF
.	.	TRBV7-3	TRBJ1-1	TGTGCCAGCAGCTTAGTTGTGGGGGCTGAAGCTTTCTTT	CASSLVVGAEAFF
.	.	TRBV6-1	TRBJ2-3	TGTGCCAGCAGTGAAGGACTGGCGCCAAGGATAGATACGCAGTATTTT	CASSEGLAPRIDTQYF
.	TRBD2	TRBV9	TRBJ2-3	TGTGCCAGCAGCGTAGTAGCGGGAGAAGATACGCAGTATTTT	CASSVVAGEDTQYF
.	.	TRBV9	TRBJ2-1	TGTGCCAGCAGCGTAATGGGCGATGAGCAGTTCTTC	CASSVMGDEQFF
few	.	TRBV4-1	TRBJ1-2	TGCGCCAGCAGCCAAGATATGGAGGGGCGCTTAGGCTACACCTTC	CASSQDMEGRLGYTF
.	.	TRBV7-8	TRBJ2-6	TGTGCCAGCAGCCGGGGGGCGGATGGGGCCAACGTCCTGACTTTC	CASSRGADGANVLTF
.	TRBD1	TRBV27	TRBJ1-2	TGTGCCAGCAGCCCCCGGGGACAGGGTCAAGCGCACTATGGCTACACCTTC	CASSPRGQGQAHYGYTF
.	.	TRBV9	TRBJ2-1	TGTGCCAGCAGCGTAGTTGTCCCATTGGACAATGAGCAGTTCTTC	CASSVVVPLDNEQFF
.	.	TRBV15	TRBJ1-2	TGTGCCACCAGCTCGACTGCGTATGGCTACACCTTC	CATSSTAYGYTF
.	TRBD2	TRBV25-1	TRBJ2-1	TGTGCCAGCAGTGAGACTAGCGGGAGCGTTGAAAGGTTCTTC	CASSETSGSVERFF
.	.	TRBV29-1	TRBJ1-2	TGCAGCGTCAGGGATGAGGTCCGGTATGGCTACACCTTC	CSVRDEVRYGYTF
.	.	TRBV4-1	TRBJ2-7	TGCGCCAGCAGCTACCGGCTAGCCGAGTACGAGCAGTACTTC	CASSYRLAEYEQYF
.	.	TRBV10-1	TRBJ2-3	TGCGCCAGCAGTGGGTCCGGGGATACGCAGTATTTT	CASSGSGDTQYF
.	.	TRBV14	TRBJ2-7	TGTGCCAGCAGCTCGGGAGACGAGCAGTACTTC	CASSSGDEQYF
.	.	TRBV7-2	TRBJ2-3	TGTGCCAGCAGCACCAAGCGGAGTCCCTATGAAGATACGCAGTATTTT	CASSTKRSPYEDTQYF